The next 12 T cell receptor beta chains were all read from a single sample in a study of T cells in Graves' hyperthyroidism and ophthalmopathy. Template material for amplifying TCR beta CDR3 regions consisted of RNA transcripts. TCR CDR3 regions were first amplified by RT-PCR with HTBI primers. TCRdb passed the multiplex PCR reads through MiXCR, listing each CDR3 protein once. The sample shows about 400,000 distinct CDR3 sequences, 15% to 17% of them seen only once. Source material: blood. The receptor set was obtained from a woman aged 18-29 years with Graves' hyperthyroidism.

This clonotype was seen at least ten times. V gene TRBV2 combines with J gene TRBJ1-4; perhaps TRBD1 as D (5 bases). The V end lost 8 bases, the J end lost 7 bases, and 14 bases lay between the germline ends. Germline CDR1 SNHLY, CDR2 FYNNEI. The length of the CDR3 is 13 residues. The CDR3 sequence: CASSSLGGEKLFF. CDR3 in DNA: TGTGCCAGCTCGTCCCTCGGGGGTGAAAAACTGTTTTTT.

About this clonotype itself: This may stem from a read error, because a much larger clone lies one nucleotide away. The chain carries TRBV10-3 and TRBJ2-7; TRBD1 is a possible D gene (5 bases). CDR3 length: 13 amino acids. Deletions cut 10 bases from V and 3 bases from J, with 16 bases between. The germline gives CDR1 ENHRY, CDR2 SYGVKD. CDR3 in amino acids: CATRTSPVYEQYF. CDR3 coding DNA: TGTGCCACTCGGACATCCCCAGTCTACGAGCAGTACTTC.

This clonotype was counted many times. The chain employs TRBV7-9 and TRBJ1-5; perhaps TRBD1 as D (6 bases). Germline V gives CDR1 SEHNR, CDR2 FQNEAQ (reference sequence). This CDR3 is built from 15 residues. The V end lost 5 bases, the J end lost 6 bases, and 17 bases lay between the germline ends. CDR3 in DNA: TGTGCCAGCAGCAATACCGGGACAAGAGGTCAGCCCCAGCATTTT. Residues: CASSNTGTRGQPQHF. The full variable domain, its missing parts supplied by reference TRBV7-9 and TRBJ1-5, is DTGVSQNPRHKITKRGQNVTFRCDPISEHNRLYWYRQTLGQGPEFLTYFQNEAQLEKSRLLSDRFSAERPKGSFSTLEIQRTEQGDSAMYLCASSNTGTRGQPQHFGDGTRLSIL.

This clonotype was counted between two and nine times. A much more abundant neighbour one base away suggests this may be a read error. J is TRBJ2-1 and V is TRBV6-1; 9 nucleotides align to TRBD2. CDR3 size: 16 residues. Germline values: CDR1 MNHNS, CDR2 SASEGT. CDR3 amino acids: CASRSRAGGSYNEQSF. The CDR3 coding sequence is TGTGCCAGCAGGTCGAGAGCGGGAGGCTCCTACAATGAGCAGTCCTTC.

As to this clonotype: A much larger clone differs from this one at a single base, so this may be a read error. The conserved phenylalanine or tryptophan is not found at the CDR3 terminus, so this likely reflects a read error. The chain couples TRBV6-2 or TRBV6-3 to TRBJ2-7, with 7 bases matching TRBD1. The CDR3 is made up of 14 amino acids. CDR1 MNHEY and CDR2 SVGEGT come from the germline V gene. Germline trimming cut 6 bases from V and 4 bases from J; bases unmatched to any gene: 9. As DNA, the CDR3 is TGTGCCAGCAGCGGACAGGAGGCCGCGTACGAGCAGTACTCC. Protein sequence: CASSGQEAAYEQYS.

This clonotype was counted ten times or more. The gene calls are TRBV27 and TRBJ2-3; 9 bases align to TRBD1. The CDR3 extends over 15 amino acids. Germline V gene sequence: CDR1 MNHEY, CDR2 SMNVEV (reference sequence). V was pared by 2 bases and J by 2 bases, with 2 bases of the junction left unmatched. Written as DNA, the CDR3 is TGTGCCAGCAGTTTAGGGACAGGGCACACAGATACGCAGTATTTT. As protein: CASSLGTGHTDTQYF.

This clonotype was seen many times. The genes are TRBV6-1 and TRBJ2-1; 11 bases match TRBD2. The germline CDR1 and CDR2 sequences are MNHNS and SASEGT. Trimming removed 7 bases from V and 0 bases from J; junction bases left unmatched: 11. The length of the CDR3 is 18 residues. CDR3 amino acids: CASKLAGGPYSSYNEQFF. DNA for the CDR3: TGTGCCAGCAAGCTAGCGGGAGGACCCTATAGCTCCTACAATGAGCAGTTCTTC.

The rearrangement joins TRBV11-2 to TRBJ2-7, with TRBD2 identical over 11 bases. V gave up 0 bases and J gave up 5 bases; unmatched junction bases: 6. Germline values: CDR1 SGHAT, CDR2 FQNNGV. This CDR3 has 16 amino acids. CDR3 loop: CASSLETSGTPNEQYF. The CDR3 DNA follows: TGTGCCAGCAGCTTAGAGACTAGCGGGACCCCTAACGAGCAGTACTTC.

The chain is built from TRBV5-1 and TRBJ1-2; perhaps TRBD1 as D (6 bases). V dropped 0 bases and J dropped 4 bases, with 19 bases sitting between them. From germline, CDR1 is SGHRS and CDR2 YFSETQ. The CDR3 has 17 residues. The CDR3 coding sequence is TGCGCCAGCAGCTTGGCCGTTTCAGGGGAAGGTGTCTATGGCTACACCTTC. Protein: CASSLAVSGEGVYGYTF.

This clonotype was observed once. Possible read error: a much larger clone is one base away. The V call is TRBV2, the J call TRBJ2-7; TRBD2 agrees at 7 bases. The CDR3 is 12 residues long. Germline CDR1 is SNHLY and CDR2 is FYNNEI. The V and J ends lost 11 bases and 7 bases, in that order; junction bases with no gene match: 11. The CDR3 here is CASESGAGEQYF. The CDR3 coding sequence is TGTGCCTCCGAGAGCGGGGCGGGGGAGCAGTACTTC.

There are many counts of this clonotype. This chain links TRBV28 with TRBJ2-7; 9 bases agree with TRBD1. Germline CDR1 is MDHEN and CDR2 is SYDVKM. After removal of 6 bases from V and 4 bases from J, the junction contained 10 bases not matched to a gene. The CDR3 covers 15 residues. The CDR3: CASSTRDRGKYEQYF. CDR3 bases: TGTGCCAGCAGCACCCGCGACAGGGGGAAATACGAGCAGTACTTC.

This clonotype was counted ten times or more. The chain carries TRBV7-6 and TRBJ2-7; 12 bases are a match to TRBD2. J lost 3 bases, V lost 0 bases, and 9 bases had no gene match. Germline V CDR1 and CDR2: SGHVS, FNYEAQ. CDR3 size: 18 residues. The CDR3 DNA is TGTGCCAGCAGCTTAGCGCTAAGGACTAGCGGGGACGACTACGAGCAGTACTTC. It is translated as CASSLALRTSGDDYEQYF.